The present entry profiles one TCR beta chain with its context. The V and J ends lost 6 bases and 8 bases, in that order; junction bases with no gene match: 15. The CDR3 spans 15 residues. Germline values: CDR1 MDHEN, CDR2 SYDVKM. The data originate from a study of blood T cell repertoires in COVID-19. In the study's own analysis: Scientists estimated how many nucleated cells there were by amplifying reference gene primers. Only in-frame clones appear in the TCRdb table, and some are missing; sequencing was by immunoSEQ multiplex PCR. That table supplies the V and J calls and clone size; D and trimming were determined from the DNA. The sample holds approximately 170,000 clones, 88% seen once. Two negative PCRs, clearance, or symptom resolution were required of recovered Cohort 3 donors.

V is TRBV28 and J is TRBJ1-2; 7 bases match TRBD1. The receptor's source is a woman between 18 and 29 years old who had recovered from COVID-19. The sample taken for sequencing was PBMCs or T cells enriched from blood (not recorded which). The CDR3 here is CASRQTGQPREGYTF. The CDR3 region has the DNA TGTGCCAGCAGGCAAACGGGACAGCCAAGGGAGGGCTACACCTTC.